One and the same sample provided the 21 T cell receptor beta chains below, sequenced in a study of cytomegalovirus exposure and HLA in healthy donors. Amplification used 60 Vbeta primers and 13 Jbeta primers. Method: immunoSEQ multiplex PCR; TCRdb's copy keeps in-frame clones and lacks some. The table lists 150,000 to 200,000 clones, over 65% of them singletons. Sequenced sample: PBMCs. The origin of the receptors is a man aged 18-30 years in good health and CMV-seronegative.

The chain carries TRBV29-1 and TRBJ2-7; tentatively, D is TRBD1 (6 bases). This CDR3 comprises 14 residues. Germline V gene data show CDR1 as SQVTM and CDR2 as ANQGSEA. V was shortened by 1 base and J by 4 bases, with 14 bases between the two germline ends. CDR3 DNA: TGCAGCGTTGAAGTCGCAGGGGCGCTGTACGAGCAGTACTTC. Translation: CSVEVAGALYEQYF.

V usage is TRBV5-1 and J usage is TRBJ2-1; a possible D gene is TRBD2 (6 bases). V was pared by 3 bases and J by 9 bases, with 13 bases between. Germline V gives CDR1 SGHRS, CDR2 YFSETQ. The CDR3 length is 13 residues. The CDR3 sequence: CASSWTTSAEQFF. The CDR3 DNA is TGCGCCAGCAGCTGGACTACCTCTGCTGAGCAGTTCTTC.

The DNA of the CDR3 is TGCGCCAGCAGCTTGGGGGCTCCAGATACGCAGTATTTT. It yields the protein CASSLGAPDTQYF. The V call is TRBV5-1, the J call TRBJ2-3; D not resolved. This CDR3 spans 13 amino acids. V was cut by 0 bases and J by 4 bases, with 6 bases left in between. Germline assignment: CDR1 SGHRS and CDR2 YFSETQ.

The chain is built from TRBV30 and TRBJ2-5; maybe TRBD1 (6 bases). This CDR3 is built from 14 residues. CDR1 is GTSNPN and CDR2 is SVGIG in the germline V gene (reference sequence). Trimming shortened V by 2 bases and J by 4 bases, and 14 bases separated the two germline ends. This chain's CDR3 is CAWSRTVMVETQYF. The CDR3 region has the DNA TGTGCCTGGAGTCGGACAGTGATGGTAGAGACCCAGTACTTC.

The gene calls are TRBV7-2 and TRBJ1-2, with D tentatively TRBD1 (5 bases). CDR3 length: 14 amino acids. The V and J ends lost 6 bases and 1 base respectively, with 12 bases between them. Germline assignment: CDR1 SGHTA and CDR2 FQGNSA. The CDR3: CASSSSGGNYGYTF. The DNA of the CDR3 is TGTGCCAGCAGTAGCTCCGGGGGTAACTATGGCTACACCTTC.

DNA for the CDR3: TGCGCCAGCAGTGTGTCCGGGTTGTTGGGCGAGCAGTACTTC. This codes for CASSVSGLLGEQYF. The chain carries TRBV5-1 and TRBJ2-7, with no clear D. The CDR3 extends over 14 amino acids. The V gene lost 5 bases and the J gene lost 6 bases, with 18 bases spanning the gap. Germline V gene data show CDR1 as SGHRS and CDR2 as YFSETQ.

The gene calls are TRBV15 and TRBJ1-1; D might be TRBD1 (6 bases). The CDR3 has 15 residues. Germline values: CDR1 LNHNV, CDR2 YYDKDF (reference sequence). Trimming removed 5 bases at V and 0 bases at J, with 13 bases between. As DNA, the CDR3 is TGTGCCACCAGCGAAGAGGGACACCTGAACACTGAAGCTTTCTTT. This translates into CATSEEGHLNTEAFF. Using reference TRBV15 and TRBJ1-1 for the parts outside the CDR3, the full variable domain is DAMVIQNPRYQVTQFGKPVTLSCSQTLNHNVMYWYQQKSSQAPKLLFHYYDKDFNNEADTPDNFQSRRPNTSFCFLDIRSPGLGDTAMYLCATSEEGHLNTEAFFGQGTRLTVV.

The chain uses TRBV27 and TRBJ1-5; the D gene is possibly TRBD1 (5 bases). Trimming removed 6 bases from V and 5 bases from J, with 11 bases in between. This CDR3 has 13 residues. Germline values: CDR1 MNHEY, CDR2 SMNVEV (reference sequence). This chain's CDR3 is CASSQGQYQPQHF. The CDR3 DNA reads TGTGCCAGCAGCCAGGGCCAGTATCAGCCCCAGCATTTT.

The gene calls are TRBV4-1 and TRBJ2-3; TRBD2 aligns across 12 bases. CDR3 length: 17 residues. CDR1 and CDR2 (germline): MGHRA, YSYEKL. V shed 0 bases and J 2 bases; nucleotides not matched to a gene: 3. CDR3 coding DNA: TGCGCCAGCAGCCAAGACGGGACTAGCGGGTCCACAGATACGCAGTATTTT. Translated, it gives CASSQDGTSGSTDTQYF.

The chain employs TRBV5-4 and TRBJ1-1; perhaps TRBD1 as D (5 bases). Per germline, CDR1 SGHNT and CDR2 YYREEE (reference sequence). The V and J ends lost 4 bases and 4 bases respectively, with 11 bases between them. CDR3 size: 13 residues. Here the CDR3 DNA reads TGTGCCAGCAGCCAAGATCAGGGCACTGAAGCTTTCTTT. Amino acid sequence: CASSQDQGTEAFF.

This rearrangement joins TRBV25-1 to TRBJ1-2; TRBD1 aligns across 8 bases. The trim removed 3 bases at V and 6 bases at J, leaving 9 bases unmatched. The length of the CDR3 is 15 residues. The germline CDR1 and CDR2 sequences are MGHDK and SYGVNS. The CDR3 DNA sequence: TGTGCCAGCAGTGATCTCGGACAGGGAAAGAATGGCTACACCTTC. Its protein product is CASSDLGQGKNGYTF.

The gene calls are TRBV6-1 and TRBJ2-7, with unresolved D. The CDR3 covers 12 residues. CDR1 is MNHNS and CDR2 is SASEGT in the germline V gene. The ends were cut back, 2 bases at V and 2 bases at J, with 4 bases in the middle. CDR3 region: CASSERAYEQYF. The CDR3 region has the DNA TGTGCCAGCAGTGAAAGAGCCTACGAGCAGTACTTC.

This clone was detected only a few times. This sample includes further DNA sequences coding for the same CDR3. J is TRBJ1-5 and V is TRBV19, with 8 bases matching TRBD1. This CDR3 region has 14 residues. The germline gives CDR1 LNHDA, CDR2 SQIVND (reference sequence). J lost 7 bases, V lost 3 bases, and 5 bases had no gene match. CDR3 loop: CASSIQGAGQPQHF. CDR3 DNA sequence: TGTGCCAGTAGTATTCAGGGGGCAGGGCAGCCCCAGCATTTT. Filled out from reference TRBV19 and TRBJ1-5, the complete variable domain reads DGGITQSPKYLFRKEGQNVTLSCEQNLNHDAMYWYRQDPGQGLRLIYYSQIVNDFQKGDIAEGYSVSREKKESFPLTVTSAQKNPTAFYLCASSIQGAGQPQHFGDGTRLSIL.

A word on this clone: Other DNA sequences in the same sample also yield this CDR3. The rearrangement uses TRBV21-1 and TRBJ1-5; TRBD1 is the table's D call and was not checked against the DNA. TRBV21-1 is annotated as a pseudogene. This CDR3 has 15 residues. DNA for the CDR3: TGTGCCAGCAGGGGGGCGACAGGGCGCGATCAGCCCCAGCATTTT. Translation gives CASRGATGRDQPQHF.

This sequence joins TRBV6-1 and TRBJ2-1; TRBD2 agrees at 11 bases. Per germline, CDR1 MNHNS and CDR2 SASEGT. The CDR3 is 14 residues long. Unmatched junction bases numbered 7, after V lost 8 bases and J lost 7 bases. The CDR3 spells CASLTSGGGNEQFF. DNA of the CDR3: TGTGCCAGCCTTACTAGCGGGGGAGGGAATGAGCAGTTCTTC.

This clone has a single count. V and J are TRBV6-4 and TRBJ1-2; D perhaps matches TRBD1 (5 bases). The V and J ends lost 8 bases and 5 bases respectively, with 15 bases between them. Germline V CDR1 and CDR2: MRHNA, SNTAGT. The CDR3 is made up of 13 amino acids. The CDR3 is CASSQESGYGYTF. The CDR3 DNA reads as TGTGCCAGCTCTCAGGAATCAGGGTATGGCTACACCTTC.

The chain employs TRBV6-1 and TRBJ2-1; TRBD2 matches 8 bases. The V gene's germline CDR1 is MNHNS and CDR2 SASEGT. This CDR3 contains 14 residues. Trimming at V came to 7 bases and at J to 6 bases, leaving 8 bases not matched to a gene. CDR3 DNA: TGTGCCAGCATCTATACGGGACTAGGCAATGAGCAGTTCTTC. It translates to CASIYTGLGNEQFF.

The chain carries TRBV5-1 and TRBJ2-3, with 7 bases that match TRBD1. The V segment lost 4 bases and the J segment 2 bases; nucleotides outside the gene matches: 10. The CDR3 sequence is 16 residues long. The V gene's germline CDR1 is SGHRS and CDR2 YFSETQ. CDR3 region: CASSQIRDSPTDTQYF. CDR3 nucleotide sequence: TGCGCCAGCAGCCAAATCCGGGACAGCCCCACAGATACGCAGTATTTT.

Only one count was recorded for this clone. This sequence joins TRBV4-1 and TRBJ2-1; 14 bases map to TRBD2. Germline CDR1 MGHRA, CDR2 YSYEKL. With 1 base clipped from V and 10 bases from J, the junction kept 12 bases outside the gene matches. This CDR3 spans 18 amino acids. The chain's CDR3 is CASSQVGTSGRMIREQFF. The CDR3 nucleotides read TGCGCCAGCAGCCAAGTCGGGACTAGCGGGAGAATGATCAGGGAGCAGTTCTTC.

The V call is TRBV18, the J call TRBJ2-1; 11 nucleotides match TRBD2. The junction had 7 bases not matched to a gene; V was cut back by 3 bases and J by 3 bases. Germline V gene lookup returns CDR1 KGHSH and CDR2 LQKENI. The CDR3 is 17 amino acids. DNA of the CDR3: TGTGCCAGCTCACCTCAGACTAGCGGGACCTTCTACAATGAGCAGTTCTTC. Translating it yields CASSPQTSGTFYNEQFF.

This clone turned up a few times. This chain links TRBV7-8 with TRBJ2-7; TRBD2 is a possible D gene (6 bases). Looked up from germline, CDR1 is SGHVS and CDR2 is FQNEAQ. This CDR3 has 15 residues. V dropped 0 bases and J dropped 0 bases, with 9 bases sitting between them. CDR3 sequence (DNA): TGTGCCAGCAGCTTAGCGGGGACTGGCTCCTACGAGCAGTACTTC. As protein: CASSLAGTGSYEQYF.